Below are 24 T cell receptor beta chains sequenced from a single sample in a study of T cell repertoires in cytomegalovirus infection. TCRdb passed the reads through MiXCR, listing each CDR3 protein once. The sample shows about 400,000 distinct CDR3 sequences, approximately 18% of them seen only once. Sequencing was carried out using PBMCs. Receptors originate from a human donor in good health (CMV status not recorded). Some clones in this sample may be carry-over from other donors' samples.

The CDR3 region is CSARDPRREVEQYF. CDR3 bases: TGCAGTGCTAGAGATCCCCGCCGGGAAGTGGAGCAGTACTTC. The chain uses TRBV20-1 and TRBJ2-7; tentatively, D is TRBD2 (5 bases). This CDR3 has 14 residues. V was clipped by 0 bases and J by 7 bases, with 16 bases between them. Germline assignment: CDR1 DFQATT and CDR2 SNEGSKA (reference sequence).

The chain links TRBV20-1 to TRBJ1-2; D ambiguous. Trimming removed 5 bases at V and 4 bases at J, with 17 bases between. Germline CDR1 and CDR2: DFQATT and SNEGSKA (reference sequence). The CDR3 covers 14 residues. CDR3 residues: CSAHATMFSYGYTF. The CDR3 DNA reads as TGCAGTGCTCACGCAACCATGTTCAGCTATGGCTACACCTTC.

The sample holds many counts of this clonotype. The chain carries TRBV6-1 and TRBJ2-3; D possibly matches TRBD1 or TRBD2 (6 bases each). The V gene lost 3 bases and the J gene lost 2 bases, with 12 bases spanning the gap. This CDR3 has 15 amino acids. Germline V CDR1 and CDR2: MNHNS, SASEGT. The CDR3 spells CASSEGGRPTDTQYF. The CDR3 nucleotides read TGTGCCAGCAGTGAGGGGGGCAGACCCACAGATACGCAGTATTTT.

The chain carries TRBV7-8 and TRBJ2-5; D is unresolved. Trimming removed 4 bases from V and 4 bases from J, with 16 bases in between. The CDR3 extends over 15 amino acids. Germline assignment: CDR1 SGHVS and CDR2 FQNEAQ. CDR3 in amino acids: CASSSYTDFGETQYF. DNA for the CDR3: TGTGCCAGCAGCTCCTACACAGACTTTGGAGAGACCCAGTACTTC.

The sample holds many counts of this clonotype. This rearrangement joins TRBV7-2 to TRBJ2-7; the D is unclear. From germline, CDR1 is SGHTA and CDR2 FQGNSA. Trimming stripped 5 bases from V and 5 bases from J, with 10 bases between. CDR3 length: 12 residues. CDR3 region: CASSPQSDEQYF. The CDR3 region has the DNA TGTGCCAGCAGCCCCCAATCCGACGAGCAGTACTTC.

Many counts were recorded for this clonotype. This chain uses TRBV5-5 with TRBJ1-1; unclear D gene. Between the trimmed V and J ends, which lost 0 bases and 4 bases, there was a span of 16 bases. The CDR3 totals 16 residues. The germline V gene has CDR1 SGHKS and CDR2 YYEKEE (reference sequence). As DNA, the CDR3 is TGTGCCAGCAGCTTGGGGAGCTTAACAGTCCCCACTGAAGCTTTCTTT. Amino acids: CASSLGSLTVPTEAFF.

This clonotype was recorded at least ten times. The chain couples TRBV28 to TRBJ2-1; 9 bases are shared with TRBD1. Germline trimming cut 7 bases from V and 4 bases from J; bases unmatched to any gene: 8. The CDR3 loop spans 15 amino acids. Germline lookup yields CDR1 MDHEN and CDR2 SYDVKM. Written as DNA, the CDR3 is TGTGCCAGCACCTTACAGGGGGCAGGGTACAATGAGCAGTTCTTC. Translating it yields CASTLQGAGYNEQFF.

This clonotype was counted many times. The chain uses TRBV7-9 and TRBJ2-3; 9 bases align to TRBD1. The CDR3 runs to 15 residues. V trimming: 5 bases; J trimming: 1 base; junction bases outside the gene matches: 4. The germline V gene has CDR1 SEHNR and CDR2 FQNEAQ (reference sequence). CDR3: CASSVGQGRTDTQYF. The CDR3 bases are TGTGCCAGCAGCGTGGGACAGGGCCGCACAGATACGCAGTATTTT. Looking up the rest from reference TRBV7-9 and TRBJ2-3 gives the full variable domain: DTGVSQNPRHKITKRGQNVTFRCDPISEHNRLYWYRQTLGQGPEFLTYFQNEAQLEKSRLLSDRFSAERPKGSFSTLEIQRTEQGDSAMYLCASSVGQGRTDTQYFGPGTRLTVL.

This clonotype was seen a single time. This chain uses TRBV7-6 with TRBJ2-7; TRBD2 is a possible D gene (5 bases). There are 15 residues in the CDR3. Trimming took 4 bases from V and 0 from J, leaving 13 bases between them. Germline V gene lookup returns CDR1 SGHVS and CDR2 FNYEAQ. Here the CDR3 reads CASSSGNLNSYEQYF. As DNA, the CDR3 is TGTGCCAGCAGCTCCGGGAACCTAAACTCCTACGAGCAGTACTTC. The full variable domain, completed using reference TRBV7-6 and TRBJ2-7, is GAGVSQSPRYKVTKRGQDVALRCDPISGHVSLYWYRQALGQGPEFLTYFNYEAQQDKSGLPNDRFSAERPEGSISTLTIQRTEQRDSAMYRCASSSGNLNSYEQYFGPGTRLTVT.

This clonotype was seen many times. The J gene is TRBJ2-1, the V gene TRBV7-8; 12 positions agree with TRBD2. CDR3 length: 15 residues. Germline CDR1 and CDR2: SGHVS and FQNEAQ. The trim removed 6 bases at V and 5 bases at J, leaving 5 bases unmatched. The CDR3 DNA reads TGTGCCAGCAGTCGACTAGCGGGGGACAACAATGAGCAGTTCTTC. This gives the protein CASSRLAGDNNEQFF.

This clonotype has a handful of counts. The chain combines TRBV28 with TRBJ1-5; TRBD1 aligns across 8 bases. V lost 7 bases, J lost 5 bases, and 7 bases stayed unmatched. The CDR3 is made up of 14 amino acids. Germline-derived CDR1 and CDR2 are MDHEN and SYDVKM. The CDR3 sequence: CASTSGGQDQPQHF. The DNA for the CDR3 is TGTGCCAGCACCTCAGGGGGCCAGGATCAGCCCCAGCATTTT.

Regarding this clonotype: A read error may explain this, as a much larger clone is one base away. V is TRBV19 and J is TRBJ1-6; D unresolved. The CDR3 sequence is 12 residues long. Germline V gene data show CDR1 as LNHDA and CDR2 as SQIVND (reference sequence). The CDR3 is CASSPARSPPHF. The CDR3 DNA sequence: TGTGCCAGTAGCCCCGCTCGGTCACCCCCCCACTTT.

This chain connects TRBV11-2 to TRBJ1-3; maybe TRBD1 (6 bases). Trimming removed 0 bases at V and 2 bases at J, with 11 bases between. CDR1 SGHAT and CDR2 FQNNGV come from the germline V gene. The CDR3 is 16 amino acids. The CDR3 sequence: CASSLDTGAAGNTIYF. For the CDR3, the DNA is TGTGCCAGCAGCTTAGATACGGGGGCAGCTGGAAACACCATATATTTT. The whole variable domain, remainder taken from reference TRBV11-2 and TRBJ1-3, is EAGVAQSPRYKIIEKRQSVAFWCNPISGHATLYWYQQILGQGPKLLIQFQNNGVVDDSQLPKDRFSAERLKGVDSTLKIQPAKLEDSAVYLCASSLDTGAAGNTIYFGEGSWLTVV.

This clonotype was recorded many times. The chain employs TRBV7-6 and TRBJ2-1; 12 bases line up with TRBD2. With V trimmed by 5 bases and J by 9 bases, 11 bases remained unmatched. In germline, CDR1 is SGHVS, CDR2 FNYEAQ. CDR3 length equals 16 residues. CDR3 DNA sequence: TGTGCCAGCAGCCCGCGGACTAGCGGGAACGTTATTGAGCAGTTCTTC. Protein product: CASSPRTSGNVIEQFF.

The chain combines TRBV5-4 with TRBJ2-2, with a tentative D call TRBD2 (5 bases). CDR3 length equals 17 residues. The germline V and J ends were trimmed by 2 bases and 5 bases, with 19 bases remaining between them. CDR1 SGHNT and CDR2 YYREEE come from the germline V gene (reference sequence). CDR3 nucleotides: TGTGCCAGCAGCTTCGGAGGCTTACTCGGGGTAACCGGGGAGCTGTTTTTT. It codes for CASSFGGLLGVTGELFF. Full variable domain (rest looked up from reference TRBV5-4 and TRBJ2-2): ETGVTQSPTHLIKTRGQQVTLRCSSQSGHNTVSWYQQALGQGPQFIFQYYREEENGRGNFPPRFSGLQFPNYSSELNVNALELDDSALYLCASSFGGLLGVTGELFFGEGSRLTVL.

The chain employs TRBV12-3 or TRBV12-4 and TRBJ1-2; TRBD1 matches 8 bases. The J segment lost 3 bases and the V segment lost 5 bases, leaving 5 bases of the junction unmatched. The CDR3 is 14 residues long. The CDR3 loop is CASSRDRRYYGYTF. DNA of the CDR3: TGTGCCAGCAGTCGGGACAGGCGGTACTATGGCTACACCTTC.

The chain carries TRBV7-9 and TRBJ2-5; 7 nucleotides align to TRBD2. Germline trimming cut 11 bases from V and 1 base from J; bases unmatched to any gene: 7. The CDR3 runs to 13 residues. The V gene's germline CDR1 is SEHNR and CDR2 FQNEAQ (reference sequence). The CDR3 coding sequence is TGTGCCGCAGGAGGGAGGGCCCAAGAGACCCAGTACTTC. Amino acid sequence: CAAGGRAQETQYF. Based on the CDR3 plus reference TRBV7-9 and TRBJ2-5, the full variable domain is DTGVSQNPRHKITKRGQNVTFRCDPISEHNRLYWYRQTLGQGPEFLTYFQNEAQLEKSRLLSDRFSAERPKGSFSTLEIQRTEQGDSAMYLCAAGGRAQETQYFGPGTRLLVL.

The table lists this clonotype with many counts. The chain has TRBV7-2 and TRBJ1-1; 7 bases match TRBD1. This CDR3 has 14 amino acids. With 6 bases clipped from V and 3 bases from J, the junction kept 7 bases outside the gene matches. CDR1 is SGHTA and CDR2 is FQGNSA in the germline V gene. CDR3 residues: CASSSQGRDTEAFF. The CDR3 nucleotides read TGTGCCAGCAGTTCACAGGGGCGCGACACTGAAGCTTTCTTT.

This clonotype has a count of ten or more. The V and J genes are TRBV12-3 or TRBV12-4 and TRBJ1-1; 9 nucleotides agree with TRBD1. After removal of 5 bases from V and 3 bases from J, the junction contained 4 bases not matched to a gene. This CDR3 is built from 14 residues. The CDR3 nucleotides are TGTGCCAGCAGTGACAGGGGGTATGACACTGAAGCTTTCTTT. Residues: CASSDRGYDTEAFF.

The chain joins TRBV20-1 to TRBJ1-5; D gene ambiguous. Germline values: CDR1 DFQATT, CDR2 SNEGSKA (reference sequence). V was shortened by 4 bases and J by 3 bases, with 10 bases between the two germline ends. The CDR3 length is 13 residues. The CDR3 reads CSAIPHLNQPQHF. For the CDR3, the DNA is TGCAGTGCTATCCCACACCTCAATCAGCCCCAGCATTTT.

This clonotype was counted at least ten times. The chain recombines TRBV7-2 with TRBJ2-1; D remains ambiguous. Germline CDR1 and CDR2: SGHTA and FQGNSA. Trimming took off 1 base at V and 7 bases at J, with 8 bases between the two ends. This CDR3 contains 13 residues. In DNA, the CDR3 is TGTGCCAGCAGCTTAGTTTGGTGGAATGAGCAGTTCTTC. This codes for CASSLVWWNEQFF. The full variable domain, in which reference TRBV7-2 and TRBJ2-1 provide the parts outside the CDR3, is GAGVSQSPSNKVTEKGKDVELRCDPISGHTALYWYRQSLGQGLEFLIYFQGNSAPDKSGLPSDRFSAERTGGSVSTLTIQRTQQEDSAVYLCASSLVWWNEQFFGPGTRLTVL.

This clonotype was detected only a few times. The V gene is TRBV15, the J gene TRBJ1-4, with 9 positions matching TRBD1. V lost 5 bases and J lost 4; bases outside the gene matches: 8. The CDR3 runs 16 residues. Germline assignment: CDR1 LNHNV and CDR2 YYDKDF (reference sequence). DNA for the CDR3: TGTGCCACCAGCCCCGGGACAGGGACGAGTAATGAAAAACTGTTTTTT. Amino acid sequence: CATSPGTGTSNEKLFF.

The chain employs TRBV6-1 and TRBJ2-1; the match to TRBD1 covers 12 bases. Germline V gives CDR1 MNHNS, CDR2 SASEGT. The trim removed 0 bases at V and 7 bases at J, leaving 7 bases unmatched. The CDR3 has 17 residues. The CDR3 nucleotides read TGTGCCAGCAGTGAAGCGCTCCGGGACAGGGGGCGGAATGAGCAGTTCTTC. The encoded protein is CASSEALRDRGRNEQFF.

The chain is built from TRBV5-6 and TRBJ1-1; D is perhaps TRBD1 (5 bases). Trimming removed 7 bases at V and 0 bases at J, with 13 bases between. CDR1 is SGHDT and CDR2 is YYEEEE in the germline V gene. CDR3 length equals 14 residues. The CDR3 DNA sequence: TGTGCCAGCGCGGACACCAGGGTGAACACTGAAGCTTTCTTT. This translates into CASADTRVNTEAFF. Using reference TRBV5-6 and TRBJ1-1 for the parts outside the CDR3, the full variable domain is DAGVTQSPTHLIKTRGQQVTLRCSPKSGHDTVSWYQQALGQGPQFIFQYYEEEERQRGNFPDRFSGHQFPNYSSELNVNALLLGDSALYLCASADTRVNTEAFFGQGTRLTVV.